This is a list of T cell receptor beta chains from one sample in a study of blood T cell repertoires in COVID-19. TCRdb keeps only in-frame clones here, not all; method: immunoSEQ multiplex PCR. The sample includes roughly 280,000 clones, around nine tenths seen only once; the top ten take about 11%. Material: peripheral blood. These receptors were obtained from a woman aged 30 to 39 with COVID-19, enrolled during active disease. The CDR3 runs from the conserved cysteine through the conserved F or W. A D gene is named only where the DNA matches it firmly. Some rows mark clone size as missing; the rest say once, few, many or name a class of expanded clone.

>-|TRBV7-9|TRBJ1-1|TRBD1
TGTGCCAGCAGCTTATCGGGACAGGGGTGGACTGAAGCTTTCTTT
CASSLSGQGWTEAFF
>-|TRBV5-4|TRBJ2-2|TRBD1
TGTGCCAGCAGCTGGGACAGGCAGAACACCGGGGAGCTGTTTTTT
CASSWDRQNTGELFF
>-|TRBV9|TRBJ1-1|-
TGTGCCAGCAGCGTAGCGGTTGGCACTGAAGCTTTCTTT
CASSVAVGTEAFF
>once|TRBV5-4|TRBJ1-6|-
TGTGCCAGCAGCTTGCCTGATTCACCCCTCCACTTT
CASSLPDSPLHF
>-|TRBV6-2/TRBV6-3|TRBJ1-5|-
TGTGCCAGCAGTTACGAGGAGGACTCCAGTGTTTATAGCAATCAGCCCCAGCATTTT
CASSYEEDSSVYSNQPQHF
>-|TRBV5-6|TRBJ2-5|-
TGTGCCAGCAGCATCGACAGGACCCTCCAAGAGACCCAGTACTTC
CASSIDRTLQETQYF
>-|TRBV6-6|TRBJ1-1|-
TGTGCCAGCAGGGAATTACAGGCAACTGAAGCTTTCTTT
CASRELQATEAFF
>-|TRBV6-5|TRBJ1-1|TRBD1
TGTGCCAGCAGTTCCGACAGGGTGAACACTGAAGCTTTCTTT
CASSSDRVNTEAFF
>-|TRBV28|TRBJ2-7|-
TGTGCCAGCGGCTTCCAGACATTCTCCTACGAGCAGTACTTC
CASGFQTFSYEQYF
>-|TRBV25-1|TRBJ2-7|TRBD2
TGTGCCAGCAGTGTCCCTAGCGGGATCTACGAGCAGTACTTC
CASSVPSGIYEQYF
>-|TRBV3-1/TRBV3-2|TRBJ2-2|-
TGTGCCAGCAATGGAGACACCGGGGAGCTGTTTTTT
CASNGDTGELFF
>-|TRBV7-8|TRBJ2-7|-
TGTGCCAGCAGCCCGGGAGAGACGGATTCCTACGAGCAGTACTTC
CASSPGETDSYEQYF
>-|TRBV9|TRBJ2-5|TRBD1
TGTGCCAGCAGCGTCTTGGACAGGGGGCTTGAGACCCAGTACTTC
CASSVLDRGLETQYF
>-|TRBV2|TRBJ2-5|TRBD2
TGTGCCAGCAGTCCCGGACTAGCGGGAGGAGAGACCCAGTACTTC
CASSPGLAGGETQYF
>-|TRBV7-9|TRBJ1-3|-
TGTGCCAGCAGCCGGTCTGGAAACACCATATATTTT
CASSRSGNTIYF
>-|TRBV4-1|TRBJ2-7|TRBD2
TGCGCCAGCAGCCTACCGGGACTAGCAGGGGAGCAGTACTTC
CASSLPGLAGEQYF
>-|TRBV28|TRBJ2-7|TRBD1
TGTGCCAGCAGTTTCGGGACAGGGGGAACCTACGAGCAGTACTTC
CASSFGTGGTYEQYF
>-|TRBV6-5|TRBJ2-1|TRBD2
TGTGCCAGCAGTTCGAGCGGGAGAGGAAATGAGCAGTTCTTC
CASSSSGRGNEQFF
>few|TRBV4-2|TRBJ2-7|TRBD2
TGTGCCAGCACCCTTTCTAGCGGGTCCTCCTACGAGCAGTACTTC
CASTLSSGSSYEQYF
>-|TRBV6-5|TRBJ2-1|-
TGTGCCAGCAGTTACTCGCTCGGGAGCGCTGTTGAGCAGTTCTTC
CASSYSLGSAVEQFF
>-|TRBV9|TRBJ2-7|-
TGTGCCAGCAGCGTTTGGCCCTCGTCCGACGAGCAGTACTTC
CASSVWPSSDEQYF
>-|TRBV11-3|TRBJ2-2|TRBD2
TGTGCCAGCAGCTTAGAACCCCAGGGACTACACACCGGGGAGCTGTTTTTT
CASSLEPQGLHTGELFF
>-|TRBV7-2|TRBJ2-7|TRBD1
TGTGCCAGCAGCCCTGGACAGGGCTACGAGCAGTACTTC
CASSPGQGYEQYF
>-|TRBV5-3|TRBJ1-2|-
TGTGCCAGAAGCCGGGGAGGTGAAGGGGGCTACACCTTC
CARSRGGEGGYTF
>-|TRBV5-1|TRBJ2-1|TRBD2
TGCGCCAGCAGCCTCAGGACTAGCGGGAGCTCCTACAATGAGCAGTTCTTC
CASSLRTSGSSYNEQFF
>-|TRBV5-8|TRBJ2-1|-
TGTGCCAGCAGCTCCACAAGGGGGAATGAGCAGTTCTTC
CASSSTRGNEQFF
>-|TRBV12-3/TRBV12-4|TRBJ1-2|-
TGTGCCAGCAGGGGGGGACTGTCCTATGGCTACACCTTC
CASRGGLSYGYTF
>-|TRBV30|TRBJ1-1|-
TGTGCCTGGAGTGTACGGGGTCGTGAAGCTTTCTTT
CAWSVRGREAFF
>-|TRBV7-9|TRBJ1-6|-
TGTGCCAGCAGCACGTGGCTCGGGGTAGGGAATTCACCCCTCCACTTT
CASSTWLGVGNSPLHF
>-|TRBV6-1|TRBJ1-5|TRBD1
TGTGCCAGCAGTGAAGGGACAGGGGGAGGTCAGCCCCAGCATTTT
CASSEGTGGGQPQHF
>few|TRBV11-3|TRBJ2-3|TRBD2
TGTGCCAGCAGCTTAGGGACTAGCGGAAGCACAGATACGCAGTATTTT
CASSLGTSGSTDTQYF
>few|TRBV4-2|TRBJ1-2|TRBD1
TGTGCCAGCAGCCAAGGACAGGGGGGCTATGGCTACACCTTC
CASSQGQGGYGYTF
>-|TRBV6-5|TRBJ2-3|TRBD2
TGTGCCAGCAGTTGGCTATCGGCGGGAGGAGATACGCAGTATTTT
CASSWLSAGGDTQYF
>-|TRBV28|TRBJ1-5|TRBD1
TGTGCCAGCAGTTTAAGGAAGACAGGGGGCGTTCAGCCCCAGCATTTT
CASSLRKTGGVQPQHF
>-|TRBV7-7|TRBJ2-7|TRBD2
TGTGCTAGCAGCTTAGCCCCTAGCGGGAGCTACGAGCAGTACTTC
CASSLAPSGSYEQYF